This T cell receptor (beta chain) originates from a study of T cell changes during pregnancy in multiple sclerosis. The V gene's germline CDR1 is SEHNR and CDR2 FQNEAQ (reference sequence). The CDR3 extends over 15 amino acids. V was pared by 2 bases and J by 2 bases, with 11 bases between. Profiled with immunoSEQ multiplex PCR; TCRdb holds only in-frame clones, not every one. This sample has around 71,000 clones, with 90% to 95% found just once. Here the sequenced sample was peripheral blood, taken in the third trimester of pregnancy. The genes are TRBV7-9 and TRBJ2-3; possibly TRBD2 for D (6 bases). This TCR came from a female donor with multiple sclerosis, enrolled in a pregnancy study. DNA of the CDR3: TGTGCCAGCAGCTTACGGGAGTTTTCCACAGATACGCAGTATTTT. The encoded protein is CASSLREFSTDTQYF.